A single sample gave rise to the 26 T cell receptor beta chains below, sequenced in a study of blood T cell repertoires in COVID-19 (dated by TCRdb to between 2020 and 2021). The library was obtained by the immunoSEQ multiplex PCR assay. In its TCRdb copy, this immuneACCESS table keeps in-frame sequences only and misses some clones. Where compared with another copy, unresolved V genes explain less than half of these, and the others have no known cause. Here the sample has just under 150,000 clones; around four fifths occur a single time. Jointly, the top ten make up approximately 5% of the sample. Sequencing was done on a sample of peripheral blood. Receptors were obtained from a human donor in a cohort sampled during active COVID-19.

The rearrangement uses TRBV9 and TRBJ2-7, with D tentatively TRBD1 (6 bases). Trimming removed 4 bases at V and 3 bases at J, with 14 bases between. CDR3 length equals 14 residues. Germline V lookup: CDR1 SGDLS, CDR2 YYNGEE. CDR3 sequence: CASSPRDTNYEQYF. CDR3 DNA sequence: TGTGCCAGCAGCCCCCGGGACACCAACTACGAGCAGTACTTC.

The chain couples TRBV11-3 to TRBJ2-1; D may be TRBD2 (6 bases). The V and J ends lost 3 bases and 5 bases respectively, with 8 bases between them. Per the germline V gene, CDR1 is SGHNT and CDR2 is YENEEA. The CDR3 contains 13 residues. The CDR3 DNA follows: TGTGCCAGCAGCTTGGGACTTCACAATGAGCAGTTCTTC. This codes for CASSLGLHNEQFF.

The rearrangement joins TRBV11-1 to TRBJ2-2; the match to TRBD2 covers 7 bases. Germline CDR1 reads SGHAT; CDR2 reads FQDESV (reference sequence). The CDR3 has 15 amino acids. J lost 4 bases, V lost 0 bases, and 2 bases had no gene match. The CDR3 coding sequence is TGTGCCAGCAGCTTAGCGGCTAGCGGCACCGGGGAGCTGTTTTTT. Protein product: CASSLAASGTGELFF.

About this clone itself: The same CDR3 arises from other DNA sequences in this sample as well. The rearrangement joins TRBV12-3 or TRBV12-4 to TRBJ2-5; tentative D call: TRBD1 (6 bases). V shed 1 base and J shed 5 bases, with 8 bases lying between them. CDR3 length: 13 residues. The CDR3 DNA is TGTGCCAGCAGTTTAGGTCAGGGGGAGACCCAGTACTTC. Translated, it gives CASSLGQGETQYF.

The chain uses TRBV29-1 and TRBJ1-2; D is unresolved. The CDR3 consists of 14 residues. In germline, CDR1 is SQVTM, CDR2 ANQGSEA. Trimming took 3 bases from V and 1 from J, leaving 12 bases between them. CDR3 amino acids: CSVDAGRGNYGYTF. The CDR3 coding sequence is TGCAGCGTTGATGCCGGACGGGGTAACTATGGCTACACCTTC.

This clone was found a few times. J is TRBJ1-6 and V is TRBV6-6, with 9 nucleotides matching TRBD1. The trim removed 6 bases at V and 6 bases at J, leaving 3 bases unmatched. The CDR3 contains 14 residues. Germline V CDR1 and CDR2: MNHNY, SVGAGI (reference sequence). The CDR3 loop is CASRPDRGNSPLHF. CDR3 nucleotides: TGTGCCAGCAGACCGGACAGGGGTAATTCACCCCTCCACTTT.

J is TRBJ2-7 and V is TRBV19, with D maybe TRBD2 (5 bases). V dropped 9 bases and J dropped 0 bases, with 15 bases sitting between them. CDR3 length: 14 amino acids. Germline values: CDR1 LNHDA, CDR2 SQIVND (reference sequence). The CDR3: CASSVGLSSYEQYF. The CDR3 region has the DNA TGTGCCAGCTCAGTAGGACTGAGCTCCTACGAGCAGTACTTC.

The DNA of the CDR3 is TGTGCCACCAGCAGAGATCGGGGGGAGGGGACAGATACGCAGTATTTT. Amino acids: CATSRDRGEGTDTQYF. This chain uses TRBV15 with TRBJ2-3; TRBD2 agrees at 7 bases. Germline V gene lookup returns CDR1 LNHNV and CDR2 YYDKDF (reference sequence). The CDR3 runs to 16 residues. The trim removed 0 bases at V and 3 bases at J, leaving 6 bases unmatched.

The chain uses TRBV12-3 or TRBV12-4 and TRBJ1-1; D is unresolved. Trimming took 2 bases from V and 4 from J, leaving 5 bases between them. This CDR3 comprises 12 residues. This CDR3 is CASSLRFTEAFF. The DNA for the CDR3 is TGTGCCAGCAGTTTACGGTTCACTGAAGCTTTCTTT.

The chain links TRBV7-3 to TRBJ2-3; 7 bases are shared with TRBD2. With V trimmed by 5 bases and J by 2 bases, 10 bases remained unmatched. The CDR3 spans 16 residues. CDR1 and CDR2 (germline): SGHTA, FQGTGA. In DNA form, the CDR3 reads TGTGCCAGCAGCCTGGGCGGGGGATCTAACACAGATACGCAGTATTTT. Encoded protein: CASSLGGGSNTDTQYF.

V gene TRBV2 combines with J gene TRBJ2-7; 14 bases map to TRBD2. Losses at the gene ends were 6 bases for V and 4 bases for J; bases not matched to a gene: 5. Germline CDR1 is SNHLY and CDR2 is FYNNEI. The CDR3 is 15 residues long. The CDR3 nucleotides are TGTGCCAGCAGCCCCGGACTAGCGGGGGGTTACGAGCAGTACTTC. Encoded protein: CASSPGLAGGYEQYF. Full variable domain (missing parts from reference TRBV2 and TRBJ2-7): EPEVTQTPSHQVTQMGQEVILRCVPISNHLYFYWYRQILGQKVEFLVSFYNNEISEKSEIFDDQFSVERPDGSNFTLKIRSTKLEDSAMYFCASSPGLAGGYEQYFGPGTRLTVT.

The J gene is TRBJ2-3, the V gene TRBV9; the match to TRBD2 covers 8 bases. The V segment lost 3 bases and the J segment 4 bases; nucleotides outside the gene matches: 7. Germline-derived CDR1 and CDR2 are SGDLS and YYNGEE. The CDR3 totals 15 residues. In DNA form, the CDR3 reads TGTGCCAGCAGCGCGGGGAGCGGGAGTTCAGATACGCAGTATTTT. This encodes CASSAGSGSSDTQYF.

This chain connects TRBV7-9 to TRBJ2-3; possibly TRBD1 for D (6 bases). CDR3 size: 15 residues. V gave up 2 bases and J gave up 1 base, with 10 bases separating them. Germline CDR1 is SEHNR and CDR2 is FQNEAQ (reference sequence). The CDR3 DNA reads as TGTGCCAGCAGCTTAAATGGGGGCCGCACAGATACGCAGTATTTT. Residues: CASSLNGGRTDTQYF. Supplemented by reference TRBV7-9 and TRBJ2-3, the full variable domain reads DTGVSQNPRHKITKRGQNVTFRCDPISEHNRLYWYRQTLGQGPEFLTYFQNEAQLEKSRLLSDRFSAERPKGSFSTLEIQRTEQGDSAMYLCASSLNGGRTDTQYFGPGTRLTVL.

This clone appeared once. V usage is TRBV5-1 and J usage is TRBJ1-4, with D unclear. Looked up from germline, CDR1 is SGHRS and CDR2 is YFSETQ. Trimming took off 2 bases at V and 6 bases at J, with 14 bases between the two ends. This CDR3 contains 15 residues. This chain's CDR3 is CASSFLGGEDEKLFF. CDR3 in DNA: TGCGCCAGCAGCTTCCTGGGAGGTGAAGATGAAAAACTGTTTTTT.

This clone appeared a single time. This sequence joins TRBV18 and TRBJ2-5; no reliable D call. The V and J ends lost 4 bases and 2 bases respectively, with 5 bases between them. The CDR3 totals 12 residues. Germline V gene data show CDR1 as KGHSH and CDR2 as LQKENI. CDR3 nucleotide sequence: TGTGCCAGCTCACGAGGTCAAGAGACCCAGTACTTC. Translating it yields CASSRGQETQYF. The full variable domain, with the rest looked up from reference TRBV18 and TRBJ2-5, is NAGVMQNPRHLVRRRGQEARLRCSPMKGHSHVYWYRQLPEEGLKFMVYLQKENIIDESGMPKERFSAEFPKEGPSILRIQQVVRGDSAAYFCASSRGQETQYFGPGTRLLVL.

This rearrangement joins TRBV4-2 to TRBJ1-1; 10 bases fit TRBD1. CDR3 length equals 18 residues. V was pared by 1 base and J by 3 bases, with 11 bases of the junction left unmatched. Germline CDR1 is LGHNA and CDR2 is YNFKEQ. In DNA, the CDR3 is TGTGCCAGCAGCCAAGCCATCCGACAGGGGGCGGGGGACACTGAAGCTTTCTTT. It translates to CASSQAIRQGAGDTEAFF.

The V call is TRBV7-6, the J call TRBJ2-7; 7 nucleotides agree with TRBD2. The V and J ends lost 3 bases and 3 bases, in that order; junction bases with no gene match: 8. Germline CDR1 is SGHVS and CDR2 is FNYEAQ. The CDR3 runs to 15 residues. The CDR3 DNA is TGTGCCAGCAGCTTCAGCGTCGGGGAGGGCTACGAGCAGTACGTC. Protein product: CASSFSVGEGYEQYV.

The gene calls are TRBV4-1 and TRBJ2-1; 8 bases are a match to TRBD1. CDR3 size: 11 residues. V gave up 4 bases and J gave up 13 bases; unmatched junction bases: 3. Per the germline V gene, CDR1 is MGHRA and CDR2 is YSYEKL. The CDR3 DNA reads TGCGCCAGCAGCCCCGGACAGGGTCAGTTCTTC. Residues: CASSPGQGQFF.

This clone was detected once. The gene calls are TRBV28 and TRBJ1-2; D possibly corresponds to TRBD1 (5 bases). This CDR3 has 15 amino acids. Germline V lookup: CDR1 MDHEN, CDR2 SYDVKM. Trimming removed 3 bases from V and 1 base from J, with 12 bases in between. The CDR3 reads CASSFRGSINYGYTF. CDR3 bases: TGTGCCAGCAGTTTCCGGGGGTCCATTAACTATGGCTACACCTTC.

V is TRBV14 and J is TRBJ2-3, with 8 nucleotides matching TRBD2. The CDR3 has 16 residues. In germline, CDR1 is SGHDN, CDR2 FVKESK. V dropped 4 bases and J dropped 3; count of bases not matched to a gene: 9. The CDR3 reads CASSLRIAGKTDTQYF. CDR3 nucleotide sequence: TGTGCCAGCAGCCTACGAATAGCGGGGAAGACAGATACGCAGTATTTT. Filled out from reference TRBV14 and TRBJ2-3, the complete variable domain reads EAGVTQFPSHSVIEKGQTVTLRCDPISGHDNLYWYRRVMGKEIKFLLHFVKESKQDESGMPNNRFLAERTGGTYSTLKVQPAELEDSGVYFCASSLRIAGKTDTQYFGPGTRLTVL.

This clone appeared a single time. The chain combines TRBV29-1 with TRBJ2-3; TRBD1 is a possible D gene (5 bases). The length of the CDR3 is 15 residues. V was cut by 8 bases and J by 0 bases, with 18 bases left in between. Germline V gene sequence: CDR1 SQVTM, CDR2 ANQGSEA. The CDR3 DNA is TGCAGCTTTCCTCTTTACGCAGGGAGCACAGATACGCAGTATTTT. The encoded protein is CSFPLYAGSTDTQYF.

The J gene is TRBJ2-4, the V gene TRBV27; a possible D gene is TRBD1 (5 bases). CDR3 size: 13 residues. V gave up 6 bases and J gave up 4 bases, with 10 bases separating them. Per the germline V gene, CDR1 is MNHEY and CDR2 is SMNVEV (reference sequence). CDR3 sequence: CASRPAGKNIQYF. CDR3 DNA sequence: TGTGCCAGCAGACCAGCAGGGAAAAACATTCAGTACTTC.

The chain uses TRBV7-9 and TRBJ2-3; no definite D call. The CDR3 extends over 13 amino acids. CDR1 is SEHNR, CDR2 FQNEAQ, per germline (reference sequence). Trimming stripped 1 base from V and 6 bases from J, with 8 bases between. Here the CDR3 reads CASSLGSRDTQYF. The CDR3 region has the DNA TGTGCCAGCAGCTTAGGATCTCGGGATACGCAGTATTTT.

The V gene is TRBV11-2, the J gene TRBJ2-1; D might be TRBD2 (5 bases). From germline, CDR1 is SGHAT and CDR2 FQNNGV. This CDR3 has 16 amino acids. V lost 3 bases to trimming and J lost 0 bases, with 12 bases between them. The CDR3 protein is CASSFPSGDSYNEQFF. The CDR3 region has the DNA TGTGCCAGCAGCTTCCCCTCCGGGGACTCCTACAATGAGCAGTTCTTC.

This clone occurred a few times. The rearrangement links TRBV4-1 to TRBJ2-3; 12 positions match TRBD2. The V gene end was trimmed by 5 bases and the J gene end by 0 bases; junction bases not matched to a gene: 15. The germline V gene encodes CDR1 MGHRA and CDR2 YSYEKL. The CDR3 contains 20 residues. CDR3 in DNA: TGCGCCAGCAGCGGGAGGATACTAGCGGGGGGTCCGGGGAGCACAGATACGCAGTATTTT. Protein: CASSGRILAGGPGSTDTQYF.

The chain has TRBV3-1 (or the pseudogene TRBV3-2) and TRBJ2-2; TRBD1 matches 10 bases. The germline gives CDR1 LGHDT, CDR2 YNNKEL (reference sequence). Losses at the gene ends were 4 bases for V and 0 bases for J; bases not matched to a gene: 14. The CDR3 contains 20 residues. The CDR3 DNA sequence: TGTGCCAGCAGCCGACTCCCACCGGGACAGGGGAGAACGAACACCGGGGAGCTGTTTTTT. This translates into CASSRLPPGQGRTNTGELFF.